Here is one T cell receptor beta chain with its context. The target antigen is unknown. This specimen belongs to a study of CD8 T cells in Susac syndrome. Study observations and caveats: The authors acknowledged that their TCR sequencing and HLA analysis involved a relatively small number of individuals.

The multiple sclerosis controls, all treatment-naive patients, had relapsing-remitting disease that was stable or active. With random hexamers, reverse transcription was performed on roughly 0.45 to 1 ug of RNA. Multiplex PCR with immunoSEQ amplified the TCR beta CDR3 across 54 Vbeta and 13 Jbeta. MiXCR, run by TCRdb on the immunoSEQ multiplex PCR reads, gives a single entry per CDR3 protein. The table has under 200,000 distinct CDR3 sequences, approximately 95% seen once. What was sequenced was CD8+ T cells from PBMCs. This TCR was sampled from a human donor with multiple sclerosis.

The CDR3: CSVDDGVGLAATGELFF. CDR3 in DNA: TGCAGCGTTGATGATGGGGTCGGACTAGCCGCGACCGGGGAGCTGTTTTTT. V is TRBV29-1 and J is TRBJ2-2; 8 bases fit TRBD2. V lost 3 bases, J lost 5 bases, and 14 bases stayed unmatched. The CDR3 totals 17 residues. CDR1 is SQVTM, CDR2 ANQGSEA, per germline.